A single sample gave rise to the 26 T cell receptor beta chains below, sequenced in a study of response to subunit inactivated influenza vaccine. Each CDR3 protein gets one entry after TCRdb re-called the RT-PCR reads with MiXCR. The data contain about 830,000 distinct CDR3 sequences, under 20% of them singletons. The source was PBMCs from blood, collected roughly 5 days after vaccination. All receptors derive from a man between 50 and 59 years old who received an inactivated influenza vaccine.

V usage is TRBV20-1 and J usage is TRBJ2-7, with D tentatively TRBD2 (6 bases). Germline-derived CDR1 and CDR2 are DFQATT and SNEGSKA (reference sequence). The CDR3 is made up of 13 amino acids. Trimming left V 3 bases short and J 5 bases short, with 14 bases between. The CDR3 nucleotides read TGCAGTGCTAGGCTTTCGAAGCGGGACGAGCAGTACTTC. It is translated as CSARLSKRDEQYF.

Turning to this clonotype: Just one base apart from a much larger clone, this may be a read error. The chain combines TRBV12-3 or TRBV12-4 with TRBJ2-1; the D gene is possibly TRBD1 (5 bases). CDR3 length: 15 residues. For the CDR3, the DNA is TGTGCCAGCAGTAAACGGACAACCACCTACAATGAGCAGCTCTTC. It is translated as CASSKRTTTYNEQLF.

The chain employs TRBV2 and TRBJ2-1, with D maybe TRBD2 (5 bases). The CDR3 totals 15 residues. V shed 7 bases and J shed 0 bases, with 13 bases lying between them. The germline V gene encodes CDR1 SNHLY and CDR2 FYNNEI. In DNA form, the CDR3 reads TGTGCCAGCAAGGAAGGACTTACCTCCTACAATGAGCAGTTCTTC. This sequence encodes CASKEGLTSYNEQFF.

This clonotype was recorded a few times. The chain recombines TRBV20-1 with TRBJ1-5, with TRBD1 identical over 7 bases. J lost 5 bases, V lost 0 bases, and 1 base had no gene match. The length of the CDR3 is 13 residues. CDR1 is DFQATT and CDR2 is SNEGSKA in the germline V gene (reference sequence). In nucleotides, the CDR3 is TGCAGTGCTAGAGAAACAGGGGATCAGCCCCAGCATTTT. It encodes CSARETGDQPQHF.

The rearrangement links TRBV6-2 or TRBV6-3 to TRBJ2-1; 9 positions agree with TRBD1. The germline gives CDR1 MNHEY, CDR2 SVGEGT. Unmatched junction bases numbered 6, after V lost 8 bases and J lost 10 bases. The CDR3 has 12 amino acids. The CDR3 sequence: CASGRQGVEQFF. The DNA of the CDR3 is TGTGCCAGCGGGCGACAGGGGGTAGAGCAGTTCTTC.

This clonotype occurred a few times. V usage is TRBV12-3 or TRBV12-4 and J usage is TRBJ2-2, with D unclear. The germline V and J ends were trimmed by 10 bases and 7 bases, with 13 bases remaining between them. The CDR3 is made up of 12 amino acids. The CDR3 sequence: CAIKRPDGELFF. DNA of the CDR3: TGTGCCATCAAGAGGCCGGACGGGGAGCTGTTTTTT.

This clonotype was detected a few times. At one end, the junction sequence differs from germline, possibly due to a read error. The chain uses TRBV5-1 and TRBJ1-2, with no clear D. This CDR3 has 13 amino acids. In germline, CDR1 is SGHRS, CDR2 YFSETQ. The CDR3 region has the DNA TGTGCCAGCAGCCTCGACAATAACTATGGCTACACCTTC. This encodes CASSLDNNYGYTF.

The chain joins TRBV12-3 or TRBV12-4 to TRBJ2-3; 15 bases are a match to TRBD2. This CDR3 has 17 amino acids. J lost 9 bases, V lost 5 bases, and 12 bases had no gene match. CDR3: CASSPGTSGGSEGTQYF. CDR3 in DNA: TGTGCCAGCAGTCCCGGGACTAGCGGGGGGTCCGAGGGGACGCAGTATTTT.

This clonotype was counted ten times or more. V and J are TRBV5-1 and TRBJ2-3; TRBD2 might be the D (5 bases). The CDR3 has 14 residues. Germline V CDR1 and CDR2: SGHRS, YFSETQ. Trimming took 3 bases from V and 5 from J, leaving 13 bases between them. The CDR3 region is CASSYPGIGDTQYF. CDR3 DNA sequence: TGCGCCAGCAGCTACCCGGGGATCGGAGATACGCAGTATTTT.

This clonotype showed up just a few times. The V and J genes are TRBV4-3 and TRBJ2-7, with D perhaps being TRBD1 or TRBD2 (5 bases each). Germline loops: CDR1 LGHNA, CDR2 YSLEER. The CDR3 is 15 amino acids. V was clipped by 0 bases and J by 2 bases, with 11 bases between them. The CDR3 here is CASSQDLGRPYEQYF. DNA for the CDR3: TGCGCCAGCAGCCAAGACCTGGGACGGCCCTACGAGCAGTACTTC.

This chain uses TRBV2 with TRBJ1-2; D is unclear. This CDR3 region has 11 residues. The ends were cut back, 2 bases at V and 7 bases at J, with 5 bases in the middle. Germline lookup yields CDR1 SNHLY and CDR2 FYNNEI. The CDR3 region is CASSEFSGYTF. The CDR3 DNA is TGTGCCAGCAGTGAATTCTCTGGCTACACCTTC.

This clonotype was observed a handful of times. V usage is TRBV20-1 and J usage is TRBJ2-7; no definite D call. The V gene's germline CDR1 is DFQATT and CDR2 SNEGSKA (reference sequence). This CDR3 contains 12 residues. V was pared by 3 bases and J by 3 bases, with 9 bases between. The CDR3 DNA reads as TGCAGTGCTAGGGACGGTTACTACGAGCAGTACTTC. Translated, it gives CSARDGYYEQYF.

This clonotype was picked up a small number of times. The chain carries TRBV15 and TRBJ1-1; D possibly corresponds to TRBD1 (5 bases). This CDR3 has 14 residues. Trimming took 5 bases from V and 3 from J, leaving 13 bases between them. The V gene's germline CDR1 is LNHNV and CDR2 YYDKDF (reference sequence). CDR3 amino acids: CATSSHVGDTEAFF. CDR3 in DNA: TGTGCCACCAGCTCCCATGTAGGGGACACTGAAGCTTTCTTT. The entire variable domain, with the rest obtained from reference TRBV15 and TRBJ1-1, is as follows: DAMVIQNPRYQVTQFGKPVTLSCSQTLNHNVMYWYQQKSSQAPKLLFHYYDKDFNNEADTPDNFQSRRPNTSFCFLDIRSPGLGDTAMYLCATSSHVGDTEAFFGQGTRLTVV.

This clonotype was seen a few times. The genes are TRBV3-1 and TRBJ2-4, with D tentatively TRBD1 (6 bases). The germline gives CDR1 LGHDT, CDR2 YNNKEL (reference sequence). The length of the CDR3 is 16 residues. Between the trimmed V and J ends, which lost 4 bases and 4 bases, there was a span of 17 bases. The CDR3 is CASSPPSTGTKNIQYF. CDR3 coding DNA: TGTGCCAGCAGCCCCCCTTCGACAGGTACTAAAAACATTCAGTACTTC.

V usage is TRBV4-1 and J usage is TRBJ2-3, with D tentatively TRBD2 (5 bases). Germline values: CDR1 MGHRA, CDR2 YSYEKL. Trimming stripped 0 bases from V and 5 bases from J, with 12 bases between. This CDR3 is built from 15 residues. For the CDR3, the DNA is TGCGCCAGCAGCCAAGATCTGCCGGCGGGAGATACGCAGTATTTT. Its translation is CASSQDLPAGDTQYF.

This rearrangement joins TRBV20-1 to TRBJ1-6; 12 bases agree with TRBD1. The CDR3 contains 15 residues. Germline V gives CDR1 DFQATT, CDR2 SNEGSKA (reference sequence). V lost 2 bases to trimming and J lost 9 bases; unmatched junction nucleotides: 5. CDR3 DNA: TGCAGTGCTAGAACCGGGACAGGGGGCGGTTCACCCCTCCACTTT. Translating gives CSARTGTGGGSPLHF.

This clonotype showed up just a few times. This chain joins TRBV20-1 and TRBJ2-7; D not resolved. This CDR3 has 12 amino acids. Germline V lookup: CDR1 DFQATT, CDR2 SNEGSKA (reference sequence). V was clipped by 5 bases and J by 3 bases, with 11 bases between them. In nucleotides, the CDR3 is TGCAGTGCTCACACCGGTCGCTACGAGCAGTACTTC. Protein: CSAHTGRYEQYF.

There are many counts of this clonotype. The chain joins TRBV6-6 to TRBJ2-4, with TRBD1 as a possible D gene (5 bases). The V gene lost 11 bases and the J gene lost 6 bases, with 17 bases spanning the gap. This CDR3 has 13 residues. The germline gives CDR1 MNHNY, CDR2 SVGAGI (reference sequence). In nucleotides, the CDR3 is TGTGCCGTAGAAACAGGCGTTGGAAACATTCAGTACTTC. Encoded protein: CAVETGVGNIQYF.

This clonotype appeared a few times. The chain has TRBV6-2 or TRBV6-3 and TRBJ2-1, with 9 bases aligning to TRBD1. The CDR3 runs 17 residues. The ends lost 1 base at V and 5 bases at J; junction bases unmatched: 9. Germline V gene data show CDR1 as MNHEY and CDR2 as SVGEGT. The CDR3 spells CASSYFLAGQGNNEQFF. DNA of the CDR3: TGTGCCAGCAGTTACTTCCTCGCGGGACAGGGAAACAATGAGCAGTTCTTC.

The chain couples TRBV29-1 to TRBJ2-1, with 11 positions matching TRBD2. The CDR3 spans 14 residues. CDR1 is SQVTM and CDR2 is ANQGSEA in the germline V gene. J gave up 8 bases and V 8 bases, and 11 bases lay outside the gene matches. CDR3 bases: TGCAGCCATGCTCAGACTAGCGGGATGGATGAGCAGTTCTTC. Translation gives CSHAQTSGMDEQFF.

J is TRBJ2-1 and V is TRBV4-3, with 9 bases fitting TRBD2. Looked up from germline, CDR1 is LGHNA and CDR2 is YSLEER. The CDR3 sequence is 18 residues long. Losses at the gene ends were 3 bases for V and 0 bases for J; bases not matched to a gene: 9. The CDR3 coding sequence is TGCGCCAGCAGCCACCCAGCGGGAGGCTCGAGCTCCTACAATGAGCAGTTCTTC. Amino acids: CASSHPAGGSSSYNEQFF.

A note on this clonotype: Being one base from a much bigger clone, this may be a read error. The J gene is TRBJ2-7, the V gene TRBV7-6; TRBD2 agrees at 10 bases. Germline V gene data show CDR1 as SGHVS and CDR2 as FNYEAQ. The CDR3 extends over 16 amino acids. Losses at the gene ends were 1 base for V and 5 bases for J; bases not matched to a gene: 8. CDR3 protein: CASSLGPASGRDEQYF. CDR3 nucleotides: TGTGCCAGCAGCTTAGGTCCGGCTAGCGGGAGAGACGAGCAGTACTTC.

This sequence joins TRBV5-1 and TRBJ2-3; 10 bases map to TRBD2. The CDR3 sequence is 14 residues long. V dropped 5 bases and J dropped 2; count of bases not matched to a gene: 2. The V gene's germline CDR1 is SGHRS and CDR2 YFSETQ. The CDR3 reads CASRTSGLTDTQYF. The CDR3 nucleotides are TGCGCCAGCAGGACTAGCGGGCTCACAGATACGCAGTATTTT.

This clonotype was recorded a few times. This rearrangement joins TRBV6-4 to TRBJ2-5, with TRBD2 matching over 8 bases. The CDR3 covers 15 residues. Germline V lookup: CDR1 MRHNA, CDR2 SNTAGT. V was pared by 2 bases and J by 6 bases, with 8 bases of the junction left unmatched. DNA of the CDR3: TGTGCCAGCAGTGACGGCGGGGTTAGCGGGAAGACCCAGTACTTC. This translates into CASSDGGVSGKTQYF.

V is TRBV29-1 and J is TRBJ2-7; perhaps TRBD2 as D (6 bases). Germline lookup yields CDR1 SQVTM and CDR2 ANQGSEA. This CDR3 spans 14 amino acids. The germline V and J ends were trimmed by 4 bases and 3 bases, with 16 bases remaining between them. The CDR3 DNA follows: TGCAGCGTTGCCCCTAGCCTCGGGGGCTACGAGCAGTACTTC. Amino acids: CSVAPSLGGYEQYF.

Many counts were recorded for this clonotype. In nucleotides, the CDR3 is TGCGCCAGCAGCGAGACAGGGTCCTACGAGCAGTACTTC. Translating it yields CASSETGSYEQYF. The chain couples TRBV5-1 to TRBJ2-7, with 7 nucleotides matching TRBD1. Germline V CDR1 and CDR2: SGHRS, YFSETQ. CDR3 length: 13 residues. Trimming took 4 bases from V and 1 from J; bases not matched to a gene: 2. Combining the CDR3 with reference TRBV5-1 and TRBJ2-7 gives the whole variable domain KAGVTQTPRYLIKTRGQQVTLSCSPISGHRSVSWYQQTPGQGLQFLFEYFSETQRNKGNFPGRFSGRQFSNSRSEMNVSTLELGDSALYLCASSETGSYEQYFGPGTRLTVT.